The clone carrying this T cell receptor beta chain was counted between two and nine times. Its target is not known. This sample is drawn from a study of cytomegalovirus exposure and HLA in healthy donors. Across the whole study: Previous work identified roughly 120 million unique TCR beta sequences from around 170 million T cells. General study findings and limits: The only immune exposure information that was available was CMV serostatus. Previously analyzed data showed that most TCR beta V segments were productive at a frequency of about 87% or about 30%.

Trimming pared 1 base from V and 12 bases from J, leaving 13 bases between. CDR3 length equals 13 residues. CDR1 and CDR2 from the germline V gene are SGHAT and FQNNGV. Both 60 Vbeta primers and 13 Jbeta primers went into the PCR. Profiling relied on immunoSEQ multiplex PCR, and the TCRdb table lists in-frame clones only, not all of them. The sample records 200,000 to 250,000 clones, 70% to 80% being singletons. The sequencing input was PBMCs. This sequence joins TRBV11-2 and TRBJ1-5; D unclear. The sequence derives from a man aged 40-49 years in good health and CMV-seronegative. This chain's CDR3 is CASSLAPGRLQHF. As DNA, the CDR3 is TGTGCCAGCAGCTTAGCCCCCGGGAGGCTCCAGCATTTT.